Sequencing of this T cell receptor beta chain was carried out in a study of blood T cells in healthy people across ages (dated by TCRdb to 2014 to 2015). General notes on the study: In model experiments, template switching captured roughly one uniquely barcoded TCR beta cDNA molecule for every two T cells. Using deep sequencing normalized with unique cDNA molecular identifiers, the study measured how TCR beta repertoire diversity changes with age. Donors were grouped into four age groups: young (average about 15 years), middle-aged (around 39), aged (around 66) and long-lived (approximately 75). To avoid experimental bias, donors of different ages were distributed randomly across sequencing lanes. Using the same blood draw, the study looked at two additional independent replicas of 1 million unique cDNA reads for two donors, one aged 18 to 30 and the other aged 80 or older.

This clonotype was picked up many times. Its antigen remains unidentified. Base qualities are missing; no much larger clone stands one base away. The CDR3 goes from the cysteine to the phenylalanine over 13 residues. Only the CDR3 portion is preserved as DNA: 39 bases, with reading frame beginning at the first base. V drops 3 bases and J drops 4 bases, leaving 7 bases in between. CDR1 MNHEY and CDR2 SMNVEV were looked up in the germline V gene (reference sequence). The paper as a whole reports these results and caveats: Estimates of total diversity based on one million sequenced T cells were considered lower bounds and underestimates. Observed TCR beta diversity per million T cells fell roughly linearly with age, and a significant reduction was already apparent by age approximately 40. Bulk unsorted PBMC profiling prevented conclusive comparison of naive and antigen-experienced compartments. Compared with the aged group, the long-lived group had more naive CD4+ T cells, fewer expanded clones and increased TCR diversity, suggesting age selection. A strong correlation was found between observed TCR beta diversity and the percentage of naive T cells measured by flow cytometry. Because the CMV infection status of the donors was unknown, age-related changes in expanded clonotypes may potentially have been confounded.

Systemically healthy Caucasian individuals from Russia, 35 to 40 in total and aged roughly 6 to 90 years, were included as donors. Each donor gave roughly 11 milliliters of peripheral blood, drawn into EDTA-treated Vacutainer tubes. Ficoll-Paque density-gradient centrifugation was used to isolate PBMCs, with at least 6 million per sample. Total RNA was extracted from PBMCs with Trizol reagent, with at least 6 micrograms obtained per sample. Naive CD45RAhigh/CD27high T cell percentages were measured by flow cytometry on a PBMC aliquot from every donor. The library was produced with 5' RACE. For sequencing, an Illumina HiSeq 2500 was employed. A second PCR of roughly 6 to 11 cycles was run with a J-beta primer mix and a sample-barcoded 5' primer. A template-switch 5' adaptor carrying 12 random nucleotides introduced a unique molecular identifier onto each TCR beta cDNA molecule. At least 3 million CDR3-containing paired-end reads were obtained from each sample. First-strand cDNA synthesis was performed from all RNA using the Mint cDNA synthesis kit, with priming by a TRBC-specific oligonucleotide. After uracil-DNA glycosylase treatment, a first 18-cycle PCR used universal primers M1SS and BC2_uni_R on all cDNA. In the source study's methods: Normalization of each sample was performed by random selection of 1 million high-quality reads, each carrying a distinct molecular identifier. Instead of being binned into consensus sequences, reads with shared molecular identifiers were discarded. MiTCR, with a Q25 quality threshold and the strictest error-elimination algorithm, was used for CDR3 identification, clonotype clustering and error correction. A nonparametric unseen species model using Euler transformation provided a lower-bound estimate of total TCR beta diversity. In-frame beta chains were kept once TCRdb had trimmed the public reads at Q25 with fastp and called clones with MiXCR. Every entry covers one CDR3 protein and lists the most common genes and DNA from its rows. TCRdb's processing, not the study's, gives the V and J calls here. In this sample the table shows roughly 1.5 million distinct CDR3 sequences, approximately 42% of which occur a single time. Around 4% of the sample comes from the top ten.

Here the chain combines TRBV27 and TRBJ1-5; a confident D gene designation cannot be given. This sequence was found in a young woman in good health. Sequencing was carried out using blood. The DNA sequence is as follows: TGTGCCAGCAGTTTCGGGCAGAATCAGCCCCAGCATTTT. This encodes CASSFGQNQPQHF.